This T cell receptor (beta chain) originates from a study of CD8+ T cells in alopecia areata. The study's findings and limits: Affected lesional scalp, above all in alopecia totalis/universalis, was more clonal than normal scalp. Scalp repertoires also include resident alphabeta T cells from normal skin.

With respect to this clone: The antigen remains unidentified. The genes and germline here are from mouse. The CDR3 goes on 4 residues after the read ends, and that part is filled in from the germline J gene.

The CDR3 sequence is 12 residues long. V was pared by 4 bases and J by 3 bases, with 7 bases between. Germline V gene lookup returns CDR1 NNHNN and CDR2 SYGAGS (reference sequence). Researchers sorted pooled cutaneous lymph node cells on the basis of CD4, CD8alpha, NKG2D, NKG2ACE and other markers. In each case, RNA was isolated and then reverse transcribed into cDNA as the sequencing template. Here immunoSEQ multiplex PCR was the method, and the copy in TCRdb shows in-frame clones only, minus some. There are over 250,000 clones in the sample, none observed a single time. This clonotype was sampled from a C3H/HeJ mouse with alopecia areata. This strain has MHC haplotype H2-k. Sequenced sample: CD4+ T cells sorted from a lymph node. The chain has TRBV13-2 and TRBJ1-2; D is uncertain. This CDR3 reads CASGLHDSDYTF. The covered CDR3 bases are TGTGCCAGCGGTTTACACGACTCC.